This TCR beta chain was obtained from a study of early T cells in non-severe SARS-CoV-2 infection. Study-wide background: Sequenced material consisted of bulk RNA (from unsorted whole blood), and chains were unpaired.

Notes on the study in general: Matching with VDJdb favored anti-spike CD8 responses (missing private and CD4 specificities).

This clonotype was observed many times. What it recognizes is unknown. The V and J ends lost 8 bases and 5 bases, in that order; junction bases with no gene match: 8. The CDR3 covers 13 residues. CDR1 and CDR2 from the germline V gene are SQVTM and ANQGSEA. Molecules of cDNA were individually given unique molecular identifiers that were attached to them. TCRdb itself ran the 5' RACE reads through MiXCR, one entry per CDR3 protein. The table lists 30,000 to 45,000 distinct CDR3 sequences, nearly 10% of them singletons. The source is an adult who was a healthcare worker with PCR-confirmed SARS-CoV-2 infection or an uninfected control (not recorded which). This chain joins TRBV29-1 and TRBJ2-3; 9 bases map to TRBD1. Source material: whole blood. In nucleotides, the CDR3 is TGCAGCTCCCCCGGGACAGGGCAAGATACGCAGTATTTT. It specifies CSSPGTGQDTQYF.